One sample yielded the 32 T cell receptor beta chains listed below, sequenced in a study of cytomegalovirus exposure and HLA in healthy donors. TCRdb keeps only in-frame clones here, not all; method: immunoSEQ multiplex PCR. In the table there are about 220,000 clones, 75% to 95% of which are singletons. Sequenced: PBMCs. These receptors came from a woman under 30 in good health and CMV-seronegative.

Written as DNA, the CDR3 is TGTGCCTGGAGTGTAACTAGCGGGAGAACAGATACGCAGTATTTT. Protein product: CAWSVTSGRTDTQYF. The chain uses TRBV30 and TRBJ2-3; 11 nucleotides line up with TRBD2. Germline assignment: CDR1 GTSNPN and CDR2 SVGIG (reference sequence). This CDR3 has 15 residues. Trimming at V came to 0 bases and at J to 3 bases, leaving 2 bases not matched to a gene.

J is TRBJ1-1 and V is TRBV30, with D perhaps matching TRBD1 (5 bases). This CDR3 has 11 residues. The ends were cut back, 7 bases at V and 0 bases at J, with 6 bases in the middle. CDR1 GTSNPN and CDR2 SVGIG come from the germline V gene (reference sequence). CDR3 sequence: CAFRVNTEAFF. CDR3 nucleotide sequence: TGTGCCTTCAGGGTGAACACTGAAGCTTTCTTT.

The rearrangement joins TRBV9 to TRBJ2-3; 7 bases are shared with TRBD1. The CDR3 contains 15 residues. Per germline, CDR1 SGDLS and CDR2 YYNGEE. The junction had 3 bases not matched to a gene; V was cut back by 0 bases and J by 2 bases. The CDR3 DNA follows: TGTGCCAGCAGCGTAGAGGGGGCTTCCACAGATACGCAGTATTTT. Translating it yields CASSVEGASTDTQYF.

This chain joins TRBV10-3 and TRBJ1-1; unclear D gene. CDR1 is ENHRY, CDR2 SYGVKD, per germline. This CDR3 has 14 residues. V lost 2 bases, J lost 1 base, and 8 bases lay in between. CDR3 loop: CAISEENRNTEAFF. In DNA form, the CDR3 reads TGTGCCATCAGTGAGGAAAACAGGAACACTGAAGCTTTCTTT.

As regards this clone: The junction and the germline gene differ at one end; a read error may be behind it. The chain has TRBV5-1 and TRBJ1-1; possibly TRBD1 for D (5 bases). This CDR3 has 14 amino acids. Germline V lookup: CDR1 SGHRS, CDR2 YFSETQ. The CDR3 nucleotides read TGCGCCAGCAGTTTGGATGGGGGAGGGACTGAAGCTTTCTTT. Its translation is CASSLDGGGTEAFF.

The V call is TRBV25-1, the J call TRBJ2-4; 8 bases match TRBD2. The V gene end was trimmed by 7 bases and the J gene end by 4 bases; junction bases not matched to a gene: 12. This CDR3 comprises 16 residues. CDR1 and CDR2 from the germline V gene are MGHDK and SYGVNS. CDR3 sequence: CASMPTSGSLKNIQYF. The DNA of the CDR3 is TGTGCCAGCATGCCCACTAGCGGTAGTTTGAAAAACATTCAGTACTTC. Based on the CDR3 plus reference TRBV25-1 and TRBJ2-4, the full variable domain is EADIYQTPRYLVIGTGKKITLECSQTMGHDKMYWYQQDPGMELHLIHYSYGVNSTEKGDLSSESTVSRIRTEHFPLTLESARPSHTSQYLCASMPTSGSLKNIQYFGAGTRLSVL.

The DNA for the CDR3 is TGCGCCAGCAGCCTCGTCTCCGGGTCCGACGAGCAGTACTTC. Its translation: CASSLVSGSDEQYF. This rearrangement joins TRBV4-1 to TRBJ2-7; D is unresolved. The CDR3 is 14 amino acids. V was shortened by 4 bases and J by 5 bases, with 15 bases between the two germline ends. Germline-derived CDR1 and CDR2 are MGHRA and YSYEKL.

The chain uses TRBV6-5 and TRBJ2-1; 8 bases are a match to TRBD1. The CDR3 covers 12 residues. V was pared by 5 bases and J by 9 bases, with 3 bases of the junction left unmatched. Germline V lookup: CDR1 MNHEY, CDR2 SVGAGI. CDR3 sequence reads: CASSITGGEQFF. The CDR3 nucleotides read TGTGCCAGCAGTATCACAGGGGGTGAGCAGTTCTTC.

V and J are TRBV7-9 and TRBJ2-7; D not certain. Per the germline V gene, CDR1 is SEHNR and CDR2 is FQNEAQ (reference sequence). V gave up 8 bases and J gave up 4 bases, with 18 bases separating them. The CDR3 is made up of 14 amino acids. The CDR3 sequence is CASGPAVAEYEQYF. CDR3 coding DNA: TGTGCCAGCGGCCCCGCTGTGGCGGAATACGAGCAGTACTTC. Using reference TRBV7-9 and TRBJ2-7 for the parts outside the CDR3, the full variable domain is DTGVSQNPRHKITKRGQNVTFRCDPISEHNRLYWYRQTLGQGPEFLTYFQNEAQLEKSRLLSDRFSAERPKGSFSTLEIQRTEQGDSAMYLCASGPAVAEYEQYFGPGTRLTVT.

J is TRBJ2-6 and V is TRBV5-1; D remains unclear. The CDR3 contains 16 residues. Trimming removed 2 bases at V and 1 base at J, with 10 bases between. The germline gives CDR1 SGHRS, CDR2 YFSETQ. The CDR3 DNA is TGCGCCAGCAGCTTTTCCGCGGTTTCTGGGGCCAACGTCCTGACTTTC. Its translation is CASSFSAVSGANVLTF. Filled out from reference TRBV5-1 and TRBJ2-6, the complete variable domain reads KAGVTQTPRYLIKTRGQQVTLSCSPISGHRSVSWYQQTPGQGLQFLFEYFSETQRNKGNFPGRFSGRQFSNSRSEMNVSTLELGDSALYLCASSFSAVSGANVLTFGAGSRLTVL.

The V gene is TRBV6-6, the J gene TRBJ1-1; D may be TRBD1 (5 bases). This CDR3 comprises 14 residues. Germline V gives CDR1 MNHNY, CDR2 SVGAGI (reference sequence). Trimming took 2 bases from V and 2 from J, leaving 9 bases between them. The CDR3 reads CASSYTTANTEAFF. For the CDR3, the DNA is TGTGCCAGCAGTTACACGACAGCCAACACTGAAGCTTTCTTT.

This sequence joins TRBV7-9 and TRBJ2-7; TRBD1 agrees at 10 bases. The CDR3 has 16 residues. CDR1 is SEHNR and CDR2 is FQNEAQ in the germline V gene (reference sequence). V was clipped by 3 bases and J by 1 base; unmatched bases: 6. The CDR3 protein is CASSFSPGQGSYEQYF. The CDR3 coding sequence is TGTGCCAGCAGCTTTTCCCCGGGACAGGGGTCCTACGAGCAGTACTTC. Full variable domain (rest looked up from reference TRBV7-9 and TRBJ2-7): DTGVSQNPRHKITKRGQNVTFRCDPISEHNRLYWYRQTLGQGPEFLTYFQNEAQLEKSRLLSDRFSAERPKGSFSTLEIQRTEQGDSAMYLCASSFSPGQGSYEQYFGPGTRLTVT.

The V call is TRBV6-1, the J call TRBJ2-3, with D unclear. CDR1 is MNHNS, CDR2 SASEGT, per germline. CDR3 size: 13 residues. V shed 6 bases and J shed 0 bases, with 7 bases lying between them. In DNA form, the CDR3 reads TGTGCCAGCAGCCCTCTCAGCACAGATACGCAGTATTTT. It codes for CASSPLSTDTQYF.

J is TRBJ2-1 and V is TRBV19, with 8 bases aligning to TRBD1. The CDR3 has 15 amino acids. The V and J ends lost 6 bases and 1 base, in that order; junction bases with no gene match: 5. CDR1 LNHDA and CDR2 SQIVND come from the germline V gene (reference sequence). The CDR3 nucleotides are TGTGCCAGTAGCGACAGGGGCTCGTCCTACAATGAGCAGTTCTTC. Protein: CASSDRGSSYNEQFF.

The chain recombines TRBV6-5 with TRBJ1-2, with no clear D. This CDR3 spans 13 amino acids. Germline loops: CDR1 MNHEY, CDR2 SVGAGI. V was clipped by 5 bases and J by 6 bases, with 13 bases between them. The CDR3 sequence: CASSNGVADGYTF. CDR3 DNA: TGTGCCAGCAGTAATGGAGTGGCGGATGGCTACACCTTC.

The chain uses TRBV15 and TRBJ1-1, with unresolved D. The CDR3 contains 15 residues. Trimming stripped 0 bases from V and 0 bases from J, with 8 bases between. Germline CDR1 LNHNV, CDR2 YYDKDF (reference sequence). The CDR3 spells CATSRDGLLNTEAFF. CDR3 bases: TGTGCCACCAGCAGAGATGGGCTCCTGAACACTGAAGCTTTCTTT.

The CDR3 reads CASSQAKRLAGRTDTQYF. The DNA for the CDR3 is TGCGCCAGCAGCCAAGCGAAACGGCTAGCGGGAAGAACAGATACGCAGTATTTT. The chain recombines TRBV4-1 with TRBJ2-3; 9 bases are a match to TRBD2. Unmatched junction bases numbered 11, after V lost 1 base and J lost 3 bases. The CDR3 has 18 amino acids. Germline CDR1 and CDR2: MGHRA and YSYEKL.

J is TRBJ2-3 and V is TRBV2; 7 positions agree with TRBD2. The CDR3 runs to 15 residues. The V and J ends lost 4 bases and 2 bases, in that order; junction bases with no gene match: 6. In germline, CDR1 is SNHLY, CDR2 FYNNEI. CDR3 in DNA: TGTGCCAGCAGTGTGGGGGGGTCTTCCACAGATACGCAGTATTTT. Translation gives CASSVGGSSTDTQYF.

The chain couples TRBV9 to TRBJ2-7; D gene ambiguous. Germline V gene lookup returns CDR1 SGDLS and CDR2 YYNGEE. Trimming removed 4 bases from V and 4 bases from J, with 18 bases in between. This CDR3 has 15 amino acids. This CDR3 reads CASSTASVNIYEQYF. The CDR3 DNA follows: TGTGCCAGCAGCACCGCGAGCGTGAATATTTACGAGCAGTACTTC.

V gene TRBV29-1 combines with J gene TRBJ2-1; 8 nucleotides align to TRBD1. The CDR3 covers 13 residues. V gave up 6 bases and J gave up 0 bases; unmatched junction bases: 1. The V gene's germline CDR1 is SQVTM and CDR2 ANQGSEA. In DNA, the CDR3 is TGCAGCGTACAGGGGGGCTCCTACAATGAGCAGTTCTTC. Amino acids: CSVQGGSYNEQFF.

This rearrangement joins TRBV6-6 to TRBJ1-2; D not resolved. V was pared by 5 bases and J by 5 bases, with 6 bases between. This CDR3 spans 11 amino acids. Germline V CDR1 and CDR2: MNHNY, SVGAGI (reference sequence). The CDR3 coding sequence is TGTGCCAGCAGTGACAAGTATGGCTACACCTTC. The encoded protein is CASSDKYGYTF.

CDR3 sequence (DNA): TGTGCCAGCAGTCCCCGGACGGGAACCGGGGAGCTGTTTTTT. It encodes CASSPRTGTGELFF. V gene TRBV28 combines with J gene TRBJ2-2; tentative D call: TRBD2 (5 bases). Trimming removed 5 bases from V and 5 bases from J, with 12 bases in between. CDR3 size: 14 residues. CDR1 is MDHEN and CDR2 is SYDVKM in the germline V gene. Complete variable domain (other parts from reference TRBV28 and TRBJ2-2): DVKVTQSSRYLVKRTGEKVFLECVQDMDHENMFWYRQDPGLGLRLIYFSYDVKMKEKGDIPEGYSVSREKKERFSLILESASTNQTSMYLCASSPRTGTGELFFGEGSRLTVL.

Worth noting for this clone: Other DNA sequences from this sample encode an identical CDR3 as well. The chain uses TRBV18 and TRBJ1-5; 7 nucleotides match TRBD1. V was pared by 6 bases and J by 2 bases, with 4 bases of the junction left unmatched. Germline values: CDR1 KGHSH, CDR2 LQKENI. This CDR3 has 14 residues. The DNA for the CDR3 is TGTGCCAGCTCGCCCACAGGGGGCAATCAGCCCCAGCATTTT. Its protein is CASSPTGGNQPQHF.

This clone was counted once. The chain joins TRBV7-8 to TRBJ1-1, with D perhaps TRBD1 (5 bases). Germline V gene sequence: CDR1 SGHVS, CDR2 FQNEAQ. CDR3 length: 14 residues. With 6 bases removed from V and 8 bases from J, the gap between germline ends came to 19 bases. Written as DNA, the CDR3 is TGTGCCAGCAGGTTGGGGGAAGGGAGGTGGGAAGCTTTCTTT. This gives the protein CASRLGEGRWEAFF.

The rearrangement joins TRBV30 to TRBJ1-2, with a possible D match to TRBD1 (6 bases). CDR1 and CDR2 (germline): GTSNPN, SVGIG (reference sequence). The V and J ends lost 4 bases and 8 bases respectively, with 14 bases between them. This CDR3 is built from 12 residues. CDR3 residues: CAWTGGGQGYTF. In DNA form, the CDR3 reads TGTGCCTGGACCGGCGGGGGGCAAGGCTACACCTTC.

The V gene is TRBV7-2, the J gene TRBJ2-5; TRBD2 agrees at 9 bases. Germline lookup yields CDR1 SGHTA and CDR2 FQGNSA. J lost 3 bases, V lost 1 base, and 0 bases had no gene match. The CDR3 has 14 residues. In nucleotides, the CDR3 is TGTGCCAGCAGCTTAGGACTAGCGGAAGAGACCCAGTACTTC. Amino acid sequence: CASSLGLAEETQYF.

This clone was recorded once. The chain joins TRBV7-3 to TRBJ2-3; 7 nucleotides align to TRBD2. Germline CDR1 SGHTA, CDR2 FQGTGA. CDR3 length equals 15 residues. The junction had 8 bases not matched to a gene; V was cut back by 2 bases and J by 6 bases. CDR3 protein: CASSLGLGESDTQYF. The CDR3 nucleotides read TGTGCCAGCAGCTTAGGACTAGGGGAATCGGATACGCAGTATTTT.

The table lists this clone with a count of one. This chain uses TRBV12-5 with TRBJ2-1; the D gene is possibly TRBD1 (6 bases). V was clipped by 3 bases and J by 5 bases, with 20 bases between them. The CDR3 totals 17 residues. Germline lookup yields CDR1 LGHNT and CDR2 FRNRAP. CDR3 nucleotides: TGTGCTAGTGGTTTAGAGACCCTGACAGGATTTAACAATGAGCAGTTCTTC. Translated, it gives CASGLETLTGFNNEQFF.

The V gene is TRBV27, the J gene TRBJ2-5, with a tentative D call TRBD1 (6 bases). Deletions cut 5 bases from V and 4 bases from J, with 20 bases between. The CDR3 spans 16 residues. Germline CDR1 and CDR2: MNHEY and SMNVEV (reference sequence). The CDR3 spells CASSSRDKVARETQYF. In nucleotides, the CDR3 is TGTGCCAGCAGTAGCCGGGACAAAGTGGCCCGAGAGACCCAGTACTTC.

The rearrangement links TRBV7-9 to TRBJ1-4; 9 bases map to TRBD1. V gave up 0 bases and J gave up 8 bases; unmatched junction bases: 1. Germline assignment: CDR1 SEHNR and CDR2 FQNEAQ (reference sequence). The CDR3 is 14 amino acids. This chain's CDR3 is CASSLATGGEKLFF. CDR3 DNA: TGTGCCAGCAGCTTAGCGACAGGGGGGGAAAAACTGTTTTTT.

This clone occurred once. The rearrangement joins TRBV7-6 to TRBJ2-7; D perhaps matches TRBD1 (5 bases). Trimming pared 4 bases from V and 6 bases from J, leaving 10 bases between. The CDR3 is made up of 12 amino acids. CDR1 is SGHVS and CDR2 is FNYEAQ in the germline V gene. This CDR3 is CASSSQGSEQYF. The CDR3, as DNA: TGTGCCAGCAGCTCCCAGGGTTCCGAGCAGTACTTC.

The chain joins TRBV30 to TRBJ1-5; the D gene is possibly TRBD1 (5 bases). This CDR3 has 14 amino acids. Trimming cost V 4 bases and J 4 bases, with 14 bases left between them. From germline, CDR1 is GTSNPN and CDR2 SVGIG (reference sequence). The CDR3 region has the DNA TGTGCCTGGAAACCGGACGGGGGGAATCAGCCCCAGCATTTT. Its translation is CAWKPDGGNQPQHF.